The next 8 T cell receptor beta chains were all read from a single sample in a study of blood T cell repertoires in COVID-19. Clones were sequenced by immunoSEQ multiplex PCR, and TCRdb holds only the in-frame ones, with some missing. This table holds around 220,000 clones, over 80% found once. The specimen sequenced was PBMCs or T cells enriched from blood (not recorded which). Every receptor here comes from a woman in her 40s who had recovered from COVID-19.

This clone was detected only a few times. The chain employs TRBV20-1 and TRBJ1-1; 8 positions agree with TRBD1. Germline CDR1 DFQATT, CDR2 SNEGSKA (reference sequence). J gave up 8 bases and V 6 bases, and 5 bases lay outside the gene matches. The CDR3 consists of 11 residues. CDR3 DNA sequence: TGCAGTGCAGCCGGGACAGGAGAAGCTTTCTTT. Protein product: CSAAGTGEAFF.

The sample holds a few counts of this clone. This chain uses TRBV7-9 with TRBJ1-2; D gene ambiguous. The CDR3 extends over 16 amino acids. Germline V CDR1 and CDR2: SEHNR, FQNEAQ (reference sequence). Trimming took off 8 bases at V and 0 bases at J, with 19 bases between the two ends. The CDR3 nucleotides read TGTGCCAGCGCCAACCCAGCGGGCAGTCCTAACTATGGCTACACCTTC. This gives the protein CASANPAGSPNYGYTF.

The chain recombines TRBV9 with TRBJ1-6; no clear D. The CDR3 runs 15 residues. The V gene lost 0 bases and the J gene lost 3 bases, with 7 bases spanning the gap. CDR1 and CDR2 from the germline V gene are SGDLS and YYNGEE. The CDR3 DNA reads as TGTGCCAGCAGCGTAGGAACTGACTATAATTCACCCCTCCACTTT. It codes for CASSVGTDYNSPLHF.

V usage is TRBV4-1 and J usage is TRBJ2-1; 8 bases match TRBD2. Germline V gene lookup returns CDR1 MGHRA and CDR2 YSYEKL. The J segment lost 4 bases and the V segment lost 0 bases, leaving 5 bases of the junction unmatched. There are 16 residues in the CDR3. CDR3 nucleotides: TGCGCCAGCAGCCAAGATCCCGGGGGGGGGTACAATGAGCAGTTCTTC. Residues: CASSQDPGGGYNEQFF.

This clone was counted a few times. The chain joins TRBV3-1 (or the pseudogene TRBV3-2) to TRBJ2-7, with TRBD2 as a possible D gene (6 bases). Deletions cut 4 bases from V and 2 bases from J, with 15 bases between. The CDR3 covers 15 residues. Per the germline V gene, CDR1 is LGHDT and CDR2 is YNNKEL (reference sequence). CDR3 protein: CASSPSDLPAYEQYF. The CDR3 nucleotides read TGTGCCAGCAGCCCTAGCGACCTTCCAGCCTACGAGCAGTACTTC.

This chain connects TRBV12-5 to TRBJ1-3, with a tentative D call TRBD1 (6 bases). Deletions cut 5 bases from V and 0 bases from J, with 11 bases between. Germline V gene sequence: CDR1 LGHNT, CDR2 FRNRAP. The CDR3 spans 15 residues. This CDR3 reads CASGAGVSSGNTIYF. The CDR3 nucleotides read TGTGCTAGTGGTGCAGGGGTGAGCTCTGGAAACACCATATATTTT.

This clone has a single count. CDR3 nucleotide sequence: TGTGCCATCAGTGAGGGCGGGTTTAGCACAGATACGCAGTATTTT. This encodes CAISEGGFSTDTQYF. The chain uses TRBV10-3 and TRBJ2-3; the D gene is possibly TRBD2 (5 bases). In germline, CDR1 is ENHRY, CDR2 SYGVKD. Trimming took off 2 bases at V and 0 bases at J, with 9 bases between the two ends. There are 15 residues in the CDR3.

Only one count was recorded for this clone. V usage is TRBV28 and J usage is TRBJ1-4; TRBD1 aligns across 9 bases. The CDR3 runs 13 residues. Germline CDR1 reads MDHEN; CDR2 reads SYDVKM. V was pared by 7 bases and J by 8 bases, with 5 bases of the junction left unmatched. The CDR3 bases are TGTGCCAGCACGGACAGGGGTAGCGAAAAACTGTTTTTT. It is translated as CASTDRGSEKLFF.